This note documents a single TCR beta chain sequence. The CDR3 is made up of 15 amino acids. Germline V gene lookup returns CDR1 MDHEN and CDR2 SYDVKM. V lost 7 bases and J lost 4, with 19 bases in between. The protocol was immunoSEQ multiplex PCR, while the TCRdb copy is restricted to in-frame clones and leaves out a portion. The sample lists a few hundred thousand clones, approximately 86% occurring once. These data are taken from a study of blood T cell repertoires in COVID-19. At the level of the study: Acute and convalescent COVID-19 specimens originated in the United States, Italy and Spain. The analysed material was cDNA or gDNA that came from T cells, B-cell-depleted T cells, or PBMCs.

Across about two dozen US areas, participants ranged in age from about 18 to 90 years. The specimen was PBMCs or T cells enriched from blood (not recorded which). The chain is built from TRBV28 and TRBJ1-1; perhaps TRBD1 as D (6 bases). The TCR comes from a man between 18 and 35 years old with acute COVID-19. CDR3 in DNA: TGTGCCAGCATCCCGGGGGGGGCTGATGTCACTGAAGCTTTCTTT. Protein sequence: CASIPGGADVTEAFF.